A selection of T cell receptor beta chains follows, all from one sample in a study of blood T cell repertoires in COVID-19. Only in-frame clones appear in the TCRdb table, and some are missing; sequencing was by immunoSEQ multiplex PCR. The repertoire has roughly 430,000 clones, roughly 88% of them found once; the top ten carry about 1.5%. The source material was PBMCs or T cells enriched from blood (not recorded which). The receptors here all came from a woman aged 18-35 years who had been exposed to COVID-19. Both conserved end residues are part of each CDR3. A D gene is named only where the DNA matches it firmly.

TRBJ2-3 | 16 | TRBV24-1 | TRBD2 | CATSDTRLAGTDTQYF
TRBJ2-7 | 14 | TRBV18 | TRBD1 | CASSPLRTGVEQYF
TRBJ2-1 | 17 | TRBV11-3 | TRBD1 | CASSQFPGQGSYNEQFF
. | 13 | TRBV5-5 | . | CASSGDFQETQYF
TRBJ2-5 | 14 | TRBV4-1 | . | CASSQEGIPGLQYF
TRBJ2-2 | 20 | TRBV11-2 | TRBD2 | CASSLDGQRGGFANTGELFF
TRBJ2-6 | 13 | TRBV3-1/TRBV3-2 | . | CASKLSGANVLTF
TRBJ2-3 | 12 | TRBV12-3/TRBV12-4 | . | CASSFRTDTQYF
TRBJ1-2 | 14 | TRBV5-8 | . | CASSLGGGAHGYTF
TRBJ1-4 | 13 | TRBV6-5 | . | CASSSSPDEKLFF
TRBJ2-2 | 12 | TRBV12-5 | . | CASGHGGGELFF
TRBJ2-7 | 11 | TRBV30 | . | CAWSGHYEQYF
TRBJ2-3 | 15 | TRBV28 | TRBD2 | CASSLGTSGRNTQYF
TRBJ1-2 | 13 | TRBV9 | . | CASSVEGNYGYTF
TRBJ2-5 | 14 | TRBV18 | . | CASSPRLLEETQYF
TRBJ1-5 | 13 | TRBV12-3/TRBV12-4 | . | CASSLGQNQPQHF
TRBJ1-4 | 14 | TRBV27 | TRBD1 | CASTTQGAREKLFF
TRBJ2-3 | 14 | TRBV30 | . | CAWSSSPGTDTQYF
TRBJ2-2 | 19 | TRBV7-2 | TRBD2 | CASSPEMIVSGRAGGELFF
TRBJ2-2 | 16 | TRBV10-3 | TRBD2 | CASQKGLAGNTGELFF
TRBJ2-7 | 15 | TRBV9 | TRBD2 | CASSVETSGTYEQYF
TRBJ1-3 | 12 | TRBV10-1 | . | CASTNSGNTIYF
TRBJ1-2 | 13 | TRBV3-1/TRBV3-2 | . | CASSQEEVYGYTF
TRBJ2-7 | 16 | TRBV11-1 | TRBD2 | CASSLGASGAIHEQYF
TRBJ1-2 | 16 | TRBV21-1 | . | CASTNLWVDSLYGYTF
TRBJ1-3 | 16 | TRBV5-1 | . | CASSLEGLDSGNTIYF
TRBJ1-2 | 15 | TRBV14 | . | CASSQGAAVNYGYTF
TRBJ2-7 | 14 | TRBV10-1 | . | CASSESGRAYEQYF
TRBJ2-1 | 16 | TRBV5-1 | TRBD2 | CASSLQAGGAYNEQFF
TRBJ2-2 | 15 | TRBV6-5 | TRBD2 | CASSYSTSRTGELFF
TRBJ2-5 | 13 | TRBV11-3 | . | CASSLISTETQYF
TRBJ1-2 | 13 | TRBV11-2 | . | CASSSQVRDGYTF
TRBJ2-3 | 14 | TRBV7-3 | TRBD1 | CASSSGQGKDTQYF
TRBJ1-2 | 15 | TRBV5-6 | TRBD1 | CASSYPDRAYYGYTF
TRBJ1-2 | 13 | TRBV3-1/TRBV3-2 | TRBD1 | CASSQWTGDGYTF
TRBJ1-4 | 13 | TRBV19 | . | CASSMWGQEKLFF
TRBJ1-2 | 11 | TRBV30 | . | CAFHRPYGYTF
TRBJ2-7 | 13 | TRBV7-9 | . | CASTTFHDYEQYF
TRBJ2-1 | 16 | TRBV6-5 | TRBD2 | CASSYEAGISYNEQFF
TRBJ1-4 | 18 | TRBV14 | TRBD1 | CASSQDRDRLLSGEKLFF
TRBJ1-2 | 13 | TRBV12-3/TRBV12-4 | . | CASSFPGSYGYTF
TRBJ2-1 | 12 | TRBV7-9 | . | CAFRQGSDEQFF
TRBJ2-3 | 17 | TRBV4-2 | TRBD1 | CASSHSTGQGVSDTQYF
TRBJ2-7 | 15 | TRBV5-4 | TRBD1 | CASSLDGRGPYEQYF
TRBJ1-2 | 14 | TRBV19 | . | CASSNPSGYGGYTF
TRBJ1-2 | 14 | TRBV3-1/TRBV3-2 | . | CASSQDPSSVGYTF
TRBJ2-7 | 15 | TRBV10-1 | . | CASSQANGGSYEQYF
TRBJ2-3 | 16 | TRBV4-3 | TRBD2 | CASSPRTSGGADTQYF
TRBJ2-4 | 15 | TRBV6-5 | . | CASSPQGFGKNIQYF